The T cell receptor beta chain under discussion was sequenced for a study of T-cell memory formation after mild COVID-19. Study-level information: Among the donors, TCR clusters were largely specific to each donor. Findings and caveats of the study: CD4/CD8 balance characterized clones contracting day 15 to 85, and CD4+ skew characterized later expanders. SARS-CoV-2 specificity of second-wave clones peaking day 37 was unconfirmed.

V gave up 5 bases and J gave up 3 bases; unmatched junction bases: 7. Germline V gene lookup returns CDR1 SEHNR and CDR2 FQNEAQ (reference sequence). There are 14 residues in the CDR3. On this clonotype: The antigen is not known.

Using constant-segment primers, 5'RACE produced TCR alpha and TCR beta cDNA libraries carrying sample barcodes and UMIs. A single record per CDR3 protein comes from TCRdb applying MiXCR to the 5' RACE reads. This table holds some 180,000 distinct CDR3 sequences, 10% to 15% found once. The chain links TRBV7-9 to TRBJ2-7, with 7 bases that match TRBD2. This sequence was found in a young man who had mild COVID-19 (a few samples of this study predate the infection). Cell type and time point are not known. Sequencing was carried out using PBMCs or a T cell subset sorted from them (not recorded which). The CDR3 spells CASSLLAGDYEQYF. The CDR3 nucleotides are TGTGCCAGCAGCCTGCTGGCGGGGGACTACGAGCAGTACTTC.